This is a list of T cell receptor beta chains from one sample in a study of blood T cells in healthy people across ages. MiXCR, applied by TCRdb to the 5' RACE reads, yields one record per CDR3 protein. Seen here are around 320,000 distinct CDR3 sequences, roughly 26% observed once, and the top ten hold 25% to 30%. Sample: blood. The receptors were gathered from a woman between 65 and 79 years old in good health. CDR3s include the opening cysteine and the closing phenylalanine or tryptophan. The D gene is left open where the match is weak. Expanded clones are given a class, and other clones once, few, many or no size at all.

D,J,size,V,DNA,CDR3
TRBD1,TRBJ1-4,few,TRBV29-1,TGCAGCGTACGACAGGGGGCAACAACTAATGAAAAACTGTTTTTT,CSVRQGATTNEKLFF
NA,TRBJ1-5,NA,TRBV28,TGTGCCAGCAGGGGCGGGACACCTAGCAATCAGCCCCAGCATTTT,CASRGGTPSNQPQHF
NA,TRBJ2-2,many,TRBV9,TGTGCCAGCAGCGTACAGGGCGGGGTCACCGGGGAGCTGTTTTTT,CASSVQGGVTGELFF
NA,TRBJ2-2,few,TRBV15,TGTGCCACCAGCATCCGGGACACGAACACCGGGGAGCTGTTTTTT,CATSIRDTNTGELFF
TRBD1,TRBJ2-1,few,TRBV6-6,TGTGCCAGCAGTTACCGGGACAGGGGGCTCTACAATGAGCAGTTCTTC,CASSYRDRGLYNEQFF
NA,TRBJ2-1,once,TRBV27,TGTGCCAGCAGTTTGCGGAGAAGGAATGAGCAGTTCTTC,CASSLRRRNEQFF
NA,TRBJ1-2,few,TRBV7-2,TGTGCCAGCAGCTTCTTGTGGGAGCCCTCCTATGGCTACACCTTC,CASSFLWEPSYGYTF
NA,TRBJ1-6,few,TRBV3-1,TGTGCCAGCAGCCAAGGGCGGGATAATTCACCCCTCCACTTT,CASSQGRDNSPLHF
NA,TRBJ2-7,NA,TRBV29-1,TGCAGCGTTAGGGTCAGGGGGAGGGACGAGCAGTACTTC,CSVRVRGRDEQYF
NA,TRBJ2-5,NA,TRBV25-1,TGTGCCAGCAGTGAAAGCCGACCCCTCCGGGGGACCCAGTACTTC,CASSESRPLRGTQYF
NA,TRBJ2-3,few,TRBV29-1,TGCAGCGTTGACAGAGAGGGTATAGATACGCAGTATTTT,CSVDREGIDTQYF
NA,TRBJ1-1,NA,TRBV6-5,TGTGCCAGCGGGAGGGAGGGACGAGCTTTCTTT,CASGREGRAFF
NA,TRBJ2-3,NA,TRBV20-1,TGCAGTGCACCAGGAGGGCTCAGCACAGATACGCAGTATTTT,CSAPGGLSTDTQYF
NA,TRBJ2-7,few,TRBV10-3,TGTGCCATCAGTGAGTCGGAGGGAGTCTCCTACGAGCAGTACTTC,CAISESEGVSYEQYF
TRBD1,TRBJ2-5,NA,TRBV6-5,TGTGCCAGCAGTTCGACAGGGTTTCAAGAGACCCAGTACTTC,CASSSTGFQETQYF
TRBD2,TRBJ2-7,many,TRBV20-1,TGCAGTGCTATGCCTAGCGGGATCAACGAGCAGTACTTC,CSAMPSGINEQYF